The next 14 T cell receptor beta chains were all read from a single sample in a study of T cells in Graves' hyperthyroidism and ophthalmopathy. The source material, RNA transcripts, was used to amplify TCR beta CDR3 regions. The HTBI primer set was used in a first-round RT-PCR of the TCR CDR3. TCRdb re-called the multiplex PCR reads with MiXCR, one entry per CDR3 protein. The sample carries roughly 500,000 distinct CDR3 sequences, under 60% recorded once. Sequenced input: peripheral blood or thyroid tissue (not recorded which). The source of these receptors is an adult woman with Graves' disease, either hyperthyroidism or ophthalmopathy (not recorded which).

This clonotype has at least ten counts. This chain joins TRBV20-1 and TRBJ1-5, with a possible D match to TRBD1 (6 bases). CDR1 DFQATT and CDR2 SNEGSKA come from the germline V gene (reference sequence). Trimming shortened V by 4 bases and J by 0 bases, and 16 bases separated the two germline ends. This CDR3 contains 16 residues. DNA for the CDR3: TGCAGTGCTACCCCCCGGAAGGGGGATAGCAATCAGCCCCAGCATTTT. Protein sequence: CSATPRKGDSNQPQHF.

This clonotype was counted a few times. The chain uses TRBV27 and TRBJ2-2; perhaps D is TRBD1 or TRBD2 (5 bases each). Germline V lookup: CDR1 MNHEY, CDR2 SMNVEV (reference sequence). The germline V and J ends were trimmed by 5 bases and 6 bases, with 13 bases remaining between them. This CDR3 region has 14 residues. The CDR3 here is CASSLYQGAGELFF. CDR3 sequence (DNA): TGTGCCAGCAGTCTCTATCAGGGAGCCGGGGAGCTGTTTTTT.

This clonotype has at least ten counts. V is TRBV20-1 and J is TRBJ2-5; weak D call: TRBD2 (5 bases). The CDR3 runs 14 residues. In germline, CDR1 is DFQATT, CDR2 SNEGSKA (reference sequence). The ends were cut back, 8 bases at V and 7 bases at J, with 23 bases in the middle. Written as DNA, the CDR3 is TGCAGTCAAGTGGGGTTTCGGAGTGGAGGGACCCAGTACTTC. Translated: CSQVGFRSGGTQYF.

Concerning this clonotype itself: This may be a read error: a much more frequent sequence differs by one nucleotide. The V gene is TRBV6-5, the J gene TRBJ2-7; D gene uncertain. CDR1 is MNHEY and CDR2 is SVGAGI in the germline V gene. This CDR3 has 15 amino acids. The CDR3 sequence: CASSYSNRSPSEHYF. The CDR3 DNA follows: TGTGCCAGCAGTTACTCGAACCGGTCACCGAGCGAGCATTACTTC.

To note about this clonotype: No conserved phenylalanine or tryptophan ends this CDR3, so it is likely a read error. It is unclear where the CDR3 begins or ends on the DNA, so no DNA is shown, and the CDR3 is as TCRdb lists it. The chain links TRBV15 to TRBJ2-6; the table's D call, TRBD2, was not checked against the DNA. The CDR3 extends over 8 residues, inclusive of both ends. The germline gives CDR1 LNHNV, CDR2 YYDKDF (reference sequence). CDR3 sequence: CATSSGLL.

Comments on this clonotype: A much bigger clone sits one base away, suggesting this may be a read error. The V and J genes are TRBV20-1 and TRBJ1-2; 7 bases are a match to TRBD1. The J segment lost 9 bases and the V segment lost 5 bases, leaving 9 bases of the junction unmatched. This CDR3 has 12 amino acids. CDR1 DFQATT and CDR2 SNEGSKA come from the germline V gene (reference sequence). This chain's CDR3 is CSAGRAGGSYTF. The CDR3 DNA follows: TGCAGTGCTGGTCGGGCAGGGGGAAGCTACACCTTC.

This chain connects TRBV29-1 to TRBJ1-5; D is uncertain. CDR1 and CDR2 from the germline V gene are SQVTM and ANQGSEA. The CDR3 is 12 residues long. The V gene lost 6 bases and the J gene lost 4 bases, with 10 bases spanning the gap. The CDR3, as DNA: TGCAGCGTCGGGAAGGGTAATCAGCCCCAGCATTTT. The encoded protein is CSVGKGNQPQHF.

V is TRBV5-1 and J is TRBJ2-5; 12 positions agree with TRBD2. The J call may be in error: the DNA end matches TRBJ2-1 better. Germline V lookup: CDR1 SGHRS, CDR2 YFSETQ. This CDR3 is 16 amino acids long. The CDR3 loop reads CASSLGLAGVYNEQFF. The CDR3, as DNA: TGCGCCAGCAGCTTGGGACTAGCGGGGGTCTACAATGAGCAGTTCTTC.

In DNA form, the CDR3 reads TGCAGCGTTAAAAGCGGGAGGTGGAATGAGCAGTTCTTC. It translates to CSVKSGRWNEQFF. The chain combines TRBV29-1 with TRBJ2-1; TRBD2 aligns across 9 bases. CDR1 is SQVTM and CDR2 is ANQGSEA in the germline V gene. V lost 5 bases and J lost 7; bases outside the gene matches: 6. The CDR3 has 13 amino acids.

The chain uses TRBV29-1 and TRBJ1-2; D not certain. Looked up from germline, CDR1 is SQVTM and CDR2 is ANQGSEA. This CDR3 spans 16 amino acids. Trimming took off 4 bases at V and 3 bases at J, with 21 bases between the two ends. The CDR3: CSVGDLSGSAYYGYTF. CDR3 DNA sequence: TGCAGCGTTGGAGATTTGAGCGGCAGCGCATACTATGGCTACACCTTC. The variable domain in full, completed from reference TRBV29-1 and TRBJ1-2, reads SAVISQKPSRDICQRGTSLTIQCQVDSQVTMMFWYRQQPGQSLTLIATANQGSEATYESGFVIDKFPISRPNLTFSTLTVSNMSPEDSSIYLCSVGDLSGSAYYGYTFGSGTRLTVV.

This chain uses TRBV29-1 with TRBJ1-1; a possible D gene is TRBD1 (6 bases). The CDR3 covers 12 residues. Germline V gives CDR1 SQVTM, CDR2 ANQGSEA. V was trimmed by 7 bases and J by 1 base, leaving 10 bases between them. CDR3 sequence (DNA): TGCAGCGCGGGACAAACGAACACTGAAGCTTTCTTT. It yields the protein CSAGQTNTEAFF.

About this clonotype: A read error may explain this, as a much larger clone is one base away. This chain joins TRBV19 and TRBJ1-1; TRBD1 might be the D (5 bases). CDR1 is LNHDA and CDR2 is SQIVND in the germline V gene (reference sequence). V was pared by 6 bases and J by 5 bases, with 16 bases between. This CDR3 is built from 14 residues. The CDR3: CASRQGRERTEAFF. CDR3 nucleotides: TGTGCCAGTAGGCAGGGAAGAGAAAGGACTGAAGCTTTCTTT.

This clonotype was seen repeatedly, ten times or more. The chain combines TRBV5-1 with TRBJ2-5, with 7 bases fitting TRBD1. In germline, CDR1 is SGHRS, CDR2 YFSETQ. This CDR3 is 16 amino acids long. After removal of 3 bases from V and 4 bases from J, the junction contained 12 bases not matched to a gene. The CDR3 sequence: CASSSRRQGRGETQYF. As DNA, the CDR3 is TGCGCCAGCAGCTCTAGACGACAGGGACGCGGAGAGACCCAGTACTTC.

Points on this clonotype: The junction and the germline gene differ at one end; a read error may be behind it. The V gene is TRBV19, the J gene TRBJ2-2; weak D call: TRBD2 (5 bases). This CDR3 has 15 residues. CDR1 is LNHDA, CDR2 SQIVND, per germline (reference sequence). The chain's CDR3 is CASSKVSGNTGELFF. The DNA of the CDR3 is TGTGCCAGTAGTAAGGTATCGGGGAACACTGGGGAGCTGTTTTTT.